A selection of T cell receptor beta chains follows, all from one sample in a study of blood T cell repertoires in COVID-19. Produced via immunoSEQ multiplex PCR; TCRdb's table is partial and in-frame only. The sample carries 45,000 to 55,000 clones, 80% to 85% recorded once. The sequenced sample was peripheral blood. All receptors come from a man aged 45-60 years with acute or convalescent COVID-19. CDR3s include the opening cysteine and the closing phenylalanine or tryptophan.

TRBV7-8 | CASSYGLAGGHGELFF
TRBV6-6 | CASSRDSAYGYTF
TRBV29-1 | CSVISGSRLKDNEQFF
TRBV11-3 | CASSLDPRVEQFF
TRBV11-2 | CASSLGMNTEAFF
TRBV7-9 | CASSLGDFDQPQHF
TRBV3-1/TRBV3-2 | CASSASGRRVDTQYF
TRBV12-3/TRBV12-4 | CASTQGVTGELFF
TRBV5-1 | CASSLGFETGSNQPQHF
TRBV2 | CASSQHLGYRSGELFF
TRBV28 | CASTGWQNNQPQHF
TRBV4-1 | CASSQRGSGEAFF
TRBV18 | CASSRGTVSGAGELFF
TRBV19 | CASRPRGGQPQHF
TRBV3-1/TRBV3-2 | CASSQPDLEGRSYEQYF
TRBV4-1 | CASSQEGQSSYGYTF